One sample yielded the 21 T cell receptor beta chains listed below, sequenced in a study of OX40 agonist ivuxolimab in advanced cancers. TCRdb keeps only in-frame clones here, not all; method: immunoSEQ multiplex PCR. The top ten hold 0.62% of the sample, which has 55,000 to 80,000 clones, roughly 90% seen once. Source: CD4+ or CD8+ T cells sorted from blood, taken in a trial of the OX40 agonist ivuxolimab. The origin of the receptors is an adult with an advanced solid tumor such as melanoma, head and neck, liver or kidney cancer.

The V and J genes are TRBV30 and TRBJ1-4; 9 bases map to TRBD1. V gave up 5 bases and J gave up 11 bases; unmatched junction bases: 3. The CDR3 is made up of 11 amino acids. Germline V gene lookup returns CDR1 GTSNPN and CDR2 SVGIG (reference sequence). The CDR3 region has the DNA TGTGCCTGGGGGGGGACAGGGAAACTGTTTTTT. It is translated as CAWGGTGKLFF.

J is TRBJ2-7 and V is TRBV9; no clear D. The germline V gene has CDR1 SGDLS and CDR2 YYNGEE. The CDR3 covers 13 residues. Trimming pared 4 bases from V and 6 bases from J, leaving 14 bases between. This CDR3 is CASSPSNNGEQYF. The CDR3 region has the DNA TGTGCCAGCAGCCCGTCAAACAATGGCGAGCAGTACTTC.

The sample holds one count of this clone. The V gene is TRBV6-9, the J gene TRBJ2-7, with 9 bases lining up with TRBD2. Per the germline V gene, CDR1 is MNHGY and CDR2 is SVAAGI. The ends lost 2 bases at V and 3 bases at J; junction bases unmatched: 5. This CDR3 has 15 residues. Written as DNA, the CDR3 is TGTGCCAGCAGTTATAGCGGGAGGCCCTTCTACGAGCAGTACTTC. The encoded protein is CASSYSGRPFYEQYF.

The rearrangement links TRBV5-4 to TRBJ2-3; D gene unclear. CDR1 SGHNT and CDR2 YYREEE come from the germline V gene (reference sequence). The CDR3 length is 13 residues. V lost 4 bases and J lost 0, with 6 bases in between. CDR3 region: CASSTTSTDTQYF. CDR3 sequence (DNA): TGTGCCAGCAGCACGACCAGCACAGATACGCAGTATTTT.

In its sample, this clone was seen once. The chain uses TRBV29-1 and TRBJ2-3; D not certain. Germline V gives CDR1 SQVTM, CDR2 ANQGSEA. V was clipped by 3 bases and J by 0 bases, with 7 bases between them. The CDR3 is 13 residues long. CDR3 nucleotide sequence: TGCAGCGTTGACTGGTCTAGCACAGATACGCAGTATTTT. Its translation is CSVDWSSTDTQYF.

The chain employs TRBV11-2 and TRBJ1-2; possibly TRBD1 for D (5 bases). V was cut by 1 base and J by 0 bases, with 12 bases left in between. In germline, CDR1 is SGHAT, CDR2 FQNNGV. The CDR3 runs 16 residues. The CDR3 reads CASSLAGGRANYGYTF. In nucleotides, the CDR3 is TGTGCCAGCAGCTTAGCCGGGGGAAGAGCTAACTATGGCTACACCTTC.

The chain couples TRBV19 to TRBJ2-7; weak D call: TRBD1 (5 bases). Trimming took 5 bases from V and 5 from J, leaving 13 bases between them. Germline V lookup: CDR1 LNHDA, CDR2 SQIVND (reference sequence). CDR3 length: 13 residues. CDR3 region: CASSYPGLNEQYF. The DNA for the CDR3 is TGTGCCAGTAGTTACCCAGGGTTGAACGAGCAGTACTTC.

The chain uses TRBV6-1 and TRBJ1-5; D is uncertain. Germline V lookup: CDR1 MNHNS, CDR2 SASEGT. The V gene lost 4 bases and the J gene lost 6 bases, with 16 bases spanning the gap. This CDR3 spans 15 amino acids. The DNA of the CDR3 is TGTGCCAGCAGTGCACAGTCAAGCGGGCGTCAGCCCCAGCATTTT. This translates into CASSAQSSGRQPQHF.

A word on this clone: The sample has other DNA sequences that encode this CDR3 too. This chain connects TRBV9 to TRBJ2-2; no reliable D call. V was clipped by 0 bases and J by 5 bases, with 5 bases between them. This CDR3 has 13 amino acids. CDR1 is SGDLS and CDR2 is YYNGEE in the germline V gene. The CDR3 sequence: CASSVGTTGELFF. Written as DNA, the CDR3 is TGTGCCAGCAGCGTAGGAACAACCGGGGAGCTGTTTTTT.

The count of this clone is one. V is TRBV2 and J is TRBJ1-6, with D possibly TRBD1 on 5 matching bases. V was shortened by 8 bases and J by 2 bases, with 10 bases between the two germline ends. Germline CDR1 is SNHLY and CDR2 is FYNNEI. The CDR3 length is 14 residues. Here the CDR3 reads CASRGRAYNSPLHF. Here the CDR3 DNA reads TGTGCCAGCCGGGGGAGGGCCTATAATTCACCCCTCCACTTT.

The chain couples TRBV6-6 to TRBJ1-3, with D unresolved. The CDR3 extends over 13 amino acids. V gave up 4 bases and J gave up 4 bases, with 8 bases separating them. Looked up from germline, CDR1 is MNHNY and CDR2 is SVGAGI (reference sequence). CDR3 in DNA: TGTGCCAGCAGTTTCTCGCCGGGAAACACCATATATTTT. As protein: CASSFSPGNTIYF.

The chain uses TRBV5-1 and TRBJ2-7; the D gene is possibly TRBD1 (6 bases). The CDR3 totals 14 residues. Germline CDR1 reads SGHRS; CDR2 reads YFSETQ. The V gene lost 4 bases and the J gene lost 2 bases, with 13 bases spanning the gap. CDR3 DNA: TGCGCCAGCAGCCGATCCGGGACAACCTACGAGCAGTACTTC. Translated, it gives CASSRSGTTYEQYF.

The gene calls are TRBV5-4 and TRBJ2-5; possibly TRBD1 for D (6 bases). Per the germline V gene, CDR1 is SGHNT and CDR2 is YYREEE (reference sequence). Trimming removed 5 bases from V and 5 bases from J, with 19 bases in between. The CDR3 covers 15 residues. CDR3 residues: CASSSAGVGQETQYF. CDR3 DNA: TGTGCCAGCAGTTCCGCCGGGGTAGGACAGGAGACCCAGTACTTC. Combining the CDR3 with reference TRBV5-4 and TRBJ2-5 gives the whole variable domain ETGVTQSPTHLIKTRGQQVTLRCSSQSGHNTVSWYQQALGQGPQFIFQYYREEENGRGNFPPRFSGLQFPNYSSELNVNALELDDSALYLCASSSAGVGQETQYFGPGTRLLVL.

This clone was recorded once. The gene calls are TRBV30 and TRBJ1-1, with TRBD1 as a possible D gene (5 bases). Germline V gene sequence: CDR1 GTSNPN, CDR2 SVGIG (reference sequence). The V end lost 0 bases, the J end lost 4 bases, and 12 bases lay between the germline ends. This CDR3 is 14 amino acids long. CDR3 loop: CAWSVRSGTTEAFF. CDR3 in DNA: TGTGCCTGGAGTGTACGCTCAGGGACCACTGAAGCTTTCTTT.

V gene TRBV27 combines with J gene TRBJ2-1; D gene uncertain. The germline V gene encodes CDR1 MNHEY and CDR2 SMNVEV (reference sequence). V shed 6 bases and J shed 0 bases, with 9 bases lying between them. The CDR3 is 14 amino acids. This CDR3 is CASRPSSSYNEQFF. The CDR3 nucleotides are TGTGCCAGCAGGCCGTCAAGCTCCTACAATGAGCAGTTCTTC.

The J gene is TRBJ2-2, the V gene TRBV11-2; the D gene could be TRBD1 or TRBD2 (5 bases each). Germline V gives CDR1 SGHAT, CDR2 FQNNGV. V was pared by 6 bases and J by 6 bases, with 14 bases between. This CDR3 comprises 14 residues. CDR3 sequence reads: CASRSSGRPGELFF. CDR3 nucleotides: TGTGCCAGCAGATCCTCAGGGAGACCCGGGGAGCTGTTTTTT.

This clone came up a few times. The CDR3 nucleotides are TGTGCCAGCAGCCAGGACTCCACTCGCGGGGATACGCAGTATTTT. The encoded protein is CASSQDSTRGDTQYF. V usage is TRBV7-9 and J usage is TRBJ2-3; TRBD2 is a possible D gene (5 bases). V lost 5 bases and J lost 6, with 18 bases in between. This CDR3 has 15 amino acids. Per the germline V gene, CDR1 is SEHNR and CDR2 is FQNEAQ (reference sequence).

The rearrangement uses TRBV5-1 and TRBJ2-6; possibly TRBD1 for D (6 bases). With 1 base removed from V and 0 bases from J, the gap between germline ends came to 17 bases. Germline V gene sequence: CDR1 SGHRS, CDR2 YFSETQ. The CDR3 runs 19 residues. The CDR3 nucleotides are TGCGCCAGCAGCTTGACCCCTACAGGGCCACTCTCTGGGGCCAACGTCCTGACTTTC. Translating gives CASSLTPTGPLSGANVLTF.

The genes are TRBV15 and TRBJ1-2, with D hard to call. The CDR3 totals 13 residues. From germline, CDR1 is LNHNV and CDR2 YYDKDF (reference sequence). Trimming shortened V by 3 bases and J by 3 bases, and 8 bases separated the two germline ends. For the CDR3, the DNA is TGTGCCACCAGCAGGGGAGTAGACTATGGCTACACCTTC. Translation gives CATSRGVDYGYTF.

The CDR3 nucleotides are TGTGCCAGTAGTCCATTCCCGGACAGTAACACTGAAGCTTTCTTT. Translated, it gives CASSPFPDSNTEAFF. V is TRBV19 and J is TRBJ1-1; D possibly corresponds to TRBD1 (6 bases). Germline V gene data show CDR1 as LNHDA and CDR2 as SQIVND (reference sequence). This CDR3 has 15 residues. V dropped 5 bases and J dropped 2 bases, with 15 bases sitting between them.

Note on this clone: Compared with germline, one end of the junction differs, possibly owing to a read error. The genes are TRBV9 and TRBJ2-3, with a weak D call TRBD1 (5 bases). This CDR3 is 14 amino acids long. CDR1 is SGDLS, CDR2 YYNGEE, per germline. CDR3 sequence: CAGAEGVKGDAQYF. The CDR3 DNA is TGTGCCGGGGCCGAAGGAGTTAAAGGAGATGCGCAGTATTTT.